The rows below give T cell receptor beta chains drawn from one sample of a study of neoadjuvant nivolumab and ipilimumab in lung cancer. Sequencing used immunoSEQ multiplex PCR; TCRdb keeps in-frame clones, though not all of them. The data hold around 7,500 clones, with around nine tenths observed a single time. Sequenced material: tumor tissue, taken after neoadjuvant nivolumab, alone or with ipilimumab, at or shortly before surgery. The receptors originated from an adult with non-small cell lung cancer. Some clones in this sample may be carry-over from other donors' samples. Each CDR3 is given with its conserved first and last residue. The D gene is left open where the match is weak. The size entry is marked missing in some rows and otherwise reads once, few, many or a size class.

clone size	D gene	V gene	J gene	CDR3 protein	CDR3 DNA
.	.	TRBV29-1	TRBJ1-1	CSVVLRGGEAFF	TGCAGCGTTGTTTTGAGAGGGGGTGAAGCTTTCTTT
.	TRBD2	TRBV5-1	TRBJ2-1	CASSLGPGKTGGRGLREQFF	TGCGCCAGCAGCTTGGGGCCCGGGAAGACGGGAGGACGGGGTTTAAGGGAGCAGTTCTTC
.	.	TRBV14	TRBJ1-2	CASSGGKGRWNYGYTF	TGTGCCAGCAGTGGGGGGAAGGGGCGCTGGAACTATGGCTACACCTTC
.	.	TRBV5-6	TRBJ2-6	CASSLMDRLDGANVLTF	TGTGCCAGCAGCTTGATGGACCGACTCGACGGGGCCAACGTCCTGACTTTC
.	.	TRBV6-1	TRBJ1-4	CASSPVRRREKLFF	TGTGCCAGCAGTCCGGTTAGGCGGCGTGAAAAACTGTTTTTT
.	.	TRBV10-3	TRBJ2-1	CAIREVGYEQFF	TGTGCCATCAGGGAGGTGGGCTATGAGCAGTTCTTC
.	.	TRBV7-9	TRBJ2-3	CASSLEGGNTDTQYF	TGTGCCAGCAGCTTAGAAGGCGGAAATACAGATACGCAGTATTTT
.	.	TRBV11-3	TRBJ2-7	CASSLTWGGYEQYF	TGTGCCAGCAGCTTGACATGGGGAGGTTACGAGCAGTACTTC
.	.	TRBV9	TRBJ1-2	CASSEGAYYGYTF	TGTGCCAGCAGCGAAGGGGCGTACTATGGCTACACCTTC
.	.	TRBV10-3	TRBJ2-3	CAILKGPGGDTQYF	TGTGCCATCTTAAAGGGACCCGGCGGAGATACGCAGTATTTT
.	.	TRBV10-3	TRBJ2-3	CAITRTIYGDTQYF	TGTGCCATCACCCGGACTATATATGGAGATACGCAGTATTTT
.	.	TRBV19	TRBJ1-4	CASSMGSSKLFF	TGTGCCAGTAGTATGGGGAGTTCTAAACTGTTTTTT
.	.	TRBV5-4	TRBJ2-7	CASSYLSGEQYF	TGTGCCAGCAGCTACCTCTCCGGGGAGCAGTACTTC
.	TRBD2	TRBV7-2	TRBJ2-3	CASSFWTSGTDTQYF	TGTGCCAGCAGCTTCTGGACTAGCGGCACAGATACGCAGTATTTT
.	.	TRBV7-9	TRBJ2-5	CASSSLRGSAQETQYF	TGTGCCAGCAGCTCCCTAAGGGGTAGCGCCCAAGAGACCCAGTACTTC
.	.	TRBV5-5	TRBJ2-7	CASSEPPRDEQYF	TGTGCCAGCAGCGAGCCCCCTCGAGACGAGCAGTACTTC
.	.	TRBV2	TRBJ2-7	CASSEARFGAHAYEQYF	TGTGCCAGCAGTGAAGCGCGATTCGGGGCTCACGCCTACGAGCAGTACTTC
.	.	TRBV6-1	TRBJ2-7	CASRAQGPYEQYF	TGTGCCAGCAGGGCCCAGGGGCCCTACGAGCAGTACTTC
once	.	TRBV6-1	TRBJ1-1	CASSETLGTEAFF	TGTGCCAGCAGTGAGACCTTGGGTACTGAAGCTTTCTTT
once	TRBD2	TRBV14	TRBJ2-1	CASSQGHPGTGGEQFF	TGTGCCAGCAGCCAAGGTCATCCCGGGACGGGGGGTGAGCAGTTCTTC
.	TRBD1	TRBV10-3	TRBJ2-5	CAISGGTGEETQYF	TGTGCCATCAGTGGCGGGACAGGGGAAGAGACCCAGTACTTC
.	TRBD1	TRBV7-6	TRBJ2-2	CASSFQGEAGELFF	TGTGCCAGCAGTTTTCAGGGGGAAGCCGGGGAGCTGTTTTTT
.	.	TRBV11-2	TRBJ2-7	CASSSPGTVSYEQYF	TGTGCCAGCAGCTCCCCCGGGACCGTGTCCTACGAGCAGTACTTC
.	TRBD2	TRBV6-4	TRBJ2-1	CASSDETSGSNEQFF	TGTGCCAGCAGTGACGAGACTAGCGGGAGCAATGAGCAGTTCTTC
.	.	TRBV18	TRBJ1-1	CASSPITGEAFF	TGTGCCAGCTCACCCATCACAGGTGAAGCTTTCTTT
.	TRBD1	TRBV6-1	TRBJ2-7	CASRGDRPPYEQYF	TGTGCCAGCAGGGGGGACAGGCCCCCCTACGAGCAGTACTTC
.	.	TRBV2	TRBJ2-7	CASSDGWGLYEQYF	TGTGCCAGCAGTGATGGGTGGGGCTTATACGAGCAGTACTTC
once	TRBD1	TRBV5-1	TRBJ2-2	CASSLGQGALGELFF	TGCGCCAGCAGCTTGGGACAGGGGGCTTTAGGGGAGCTGTTTTTT
.	TRBD1	TRBV11-2	TRBJ2-3	CASSTRQGFVGDTQYF	TGTGCCAGCAGCACACGACAGGGATTCGTGGGAGATACGCAGTATTTT
.	.	TRBV19	TRBJ1-1	CASSSGPGQAFF	TGTGCCAGTAGCTCAGGACCAGGCCAAGCTTTCTTT
.	.	TRBV6-5	TRBJ2-7	CASSSLGEQYF	TGTGCCAGCAGTAGTTTAGGCGAGCAGTACTTC
.	.	TRBV7-2	TRBJ2-7	CASSLATVVNEQYF	TGTGCCAGCAGCTTGGCGACGGTTGTCAACGAGCAGTACTTC
.	.	TRBV27	TRBJ2-3	CASSTLGPGVSDTQYF	TGTGCCAGCAGTACCCTAGGGCCGGGAGTATCAGATACGCAGTATTTT
.	.	TRBV29-1	TRBJ2-1	CSVGRTIYNEQFF	TGCAGCGTTGGGAGGACAATCTACAATGAGCAGTTCTTC
once	.	TRBV11-2	TRBJ2-3	CASSLLPGSRTDTQYF	TGTGCCAGCAGCTTACTACCCGGGAGCCGCACAGATACGCAGTATTTT
.	.	TRBV7-8	TRBJ1-1	CASSSMTVEAFF	TGTGCCAGCAGCTCCATGACGGTTGAAGCTTTCTTT
.	TRBD1	TRBV5-6	TRBJ1-2	CASSQTGNYGYTF	TGTGCCAGCAGCCAGACAGGGAACTATGGCTACACCTTC
.	.	TRBV7-9	TRBJ2-5	CASSLGIKETQYF	TGTGCCAGCAGCTTAGGGATTAAAGAGACCCAGTACTTC
.	.	TRBV5-1	TRBJ2-1	CASRSGNEQFF	TGCGCCAGCCGATCGGGGAATGAGCAGTTCTTC
.	.	TRBV19	TRBJ2-2	CAIRTSRDTGELFF	TGTGCCATTCGTACTAGCAGGGACACCGGGGAGCTGTTTTTT
.	TRBD2	TRBV4-3	TRBJ2-5	CASSQAGLAGRGETQYF	TGCGCCAGCAGCCAGGCGGGACTAGCGGGAAGAGGAGAGACCCAGTACTTC
.	.	TRBV6-1	TRBJ2-1	CASRPDRRSYNEQFF	TGTGCCAGCAGACCCGACAGGCGATCCTACAATGAGCAGTTCTTC
.	.	TRBV29-1	TRBJ1-1	CSAKWGGTEAFF	TGCAGCGCCAAATGGGGAGGGACTGAAGCTTTCTTT
.	.	TRBV4-3	TRBJ1-2	CASSQEVRGNGYTF	TGCGCCAGCAGCCAAGAGGTTCGGGGAAATGGCTACACCTTC
few	.	TRBV6-4	TRBJ1-1	CASSRRPGPGAEAFF	TGTGCCAGCAGTCGAAGGCCGGGGCCAGGGGCTGAAGCTTTCTTT
.	.	TRBV30	TRBJ1-4	CAWSVQGGVELFF	TGTGCCTGGAGTGTACAGGGCGGGGTGGAACTGTTTTTT
once	.	TRBV4-2	TRBJ2-5	CASSQDGTLLNGGQETQYF	TGTGCCAGCAGCCAAGATGGGACCCTTCTCAACGGTGGGCAAGAGACCCAGTACTTC
once	.	TRBV30	TRBJ1-5	CAWSADSNNQPQHF	TGTGCCTGGAGTGCCGACAGTAACAATCAGCCCCAGCATTTT
.	TRBD2	TRBV25-1	TRBJ2-1	CASSESGSGYNEQFF	TGTGCCAGCAGTGAAAGCGGGAGTGGGTACAATGAGCAGTTCTTC
.	.	TRBV19	TRBJ1-1	CASSDENTEAFF	TGTGCCAGTAGCGATGAGAACACTGAAGCTTTCTTT
.	.	TRBV6-6	TRBJ2-6	CASSPHRAANVLTF	TGTGCCAGCAGTCCGCACCGTGCGGCCAACGTCCTGACTTTC
.	.	TRBV6-5	TRBJ2-7	CASSYGGGREYEQYF	TGTGCCAGCAGTTACGGAGGGGGGCGGGAATACGAGCAGTACTTC
.	.	TRBV29-1	TRBJ1-4	CSVEGDTGQKLFF	TGCAGCGTTGAAGGGGACACCGGACAAAAACTGTTTTTT